This T cell receptor beta chain was captured in a study of T cells in Graves' hyperthyroidism and ophthalmopathy. Study results and caveats: Clonotypes that were expanded in thyroid above 0.001 mostly appeared in blood too.

There are many counts of this clonotype. Its antigen is currently unknown. What was amplified from RNA transcripts were TCR beta CDR3 regions. Primed by the HTBI set, a first-round RT-PCR was run on the TCR CDR3. MiXCR was run by TCRdb on the multiplex PCR reads, yielding one entry per CDR3 protein. The sample records about 370,000 distinct CDR3 sequences, roughly 15% being singletons. Uncontrolled infection, other autoimmune disease, pregnancy or lactation barred patients from enrollment. Germline V gene data show CDR1 as DFQATT and CDR2 as SNEGSKA (reference sequence). V was pared by 5 bases and J by 7 bases, with 10 bases of the junction left unmatched. The CDR3 has 15 residues.

The rearrangement uses TRBV20-1 and TRBJ2-3; 12 nucleotides match TRBD2. The sequenced material came from blood. The source of this sequence is a woman aged 60 to 75 with Graves' ophthalmopathy. CDR3 residues: CSADLAGGPLNTQYF. The CDR3 region has the DNA TGCAGTGCTGATCTAGCGGGAGGGCCTCTGAATACGCAGTATTTT.